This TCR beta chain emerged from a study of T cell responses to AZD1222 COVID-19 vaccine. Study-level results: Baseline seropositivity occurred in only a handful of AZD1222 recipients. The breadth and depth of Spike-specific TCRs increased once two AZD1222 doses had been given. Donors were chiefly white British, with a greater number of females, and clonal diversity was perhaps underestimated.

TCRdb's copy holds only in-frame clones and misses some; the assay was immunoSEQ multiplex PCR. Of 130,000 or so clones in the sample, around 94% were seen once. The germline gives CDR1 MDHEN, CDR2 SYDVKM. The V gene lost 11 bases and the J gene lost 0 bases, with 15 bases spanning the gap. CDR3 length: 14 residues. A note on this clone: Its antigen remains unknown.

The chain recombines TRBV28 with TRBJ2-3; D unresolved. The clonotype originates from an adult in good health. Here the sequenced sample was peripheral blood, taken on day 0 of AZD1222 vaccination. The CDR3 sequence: CAGSSAPSTDTQYF. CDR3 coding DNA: TGTGCCGGATCAAGCGCTCCAAGCACAGATACGCAGTATTTT.